The clone carrying this T cell receptor beta chain was observed at least ten times. This specimen belongs to a study of T-cell reconstitution after alpha-beta-depleted transplantation in children. This CDR3 spans 16 amino acids. Per germline, CDR1 KGHDR and CDR2 SFDVKD. V was pared by 2 bases and J by 2 bases, with 15 bases between. During its preparation, the TCRbeta library received unique molecular identifiers. TCRdb itself ran the PCR reads through MiXCR, one entry per CDR3 protein. The sample has some 200,000 distinct CDR3 sequences; 8.4% are singletons. This TCR was recovered from a male patient aged 2 to 9 who had a stem cell transplant for acute myeloid leukemia, so the T cells may come from the graft donor. The sample in question was PBMCs, mostly from graft donor cells, obtained 360 days after TCRalphabeta/CD19-depleted stem cell transplant. The gene calls are TRBV24-1 and TRBJ2-7; D remains unclear. Written as DNA, the CDR3 is TGTGCCACCAGTGATTCCCCCGAGATAAGCGCCTACGAGCAGTACTTC. Protein: CATSDSPEISAYEQYF.